This T cell receptor (beta chain) was retrieved from a study of blood T cells in healthy people across ages. Study-wide findings and caveats: Conclusively comparing naive with antigen-experienced cells was impossible with unsorted PBMCs.

The CDR3 is 14 amino acids. J was trimmed by 1 base and V by 4 bases; bases with no gene match: 7. CDR1 is SQVTM, CDR2 ANQGSEA, per germline. It was with a sample-barcoded 5' primer and a J-beta primer mix that a second PCR of roughly 7 to 12 cycles was run. Each cDNA molecule received a tag from a template-switch adaptor that had 12 random nucleotides. Each CDR3 protein gets one entry after TCRdb re-called the 5' RACE reads with MiXCR. The data hold over a million distinct CDR3 sequences, with 42% observed a single time. In this sample, this clonotype turned up a few times. Its antigen is unknown. This clonotype originated in a woman under 30 in good health. This rearrangement joins TRBV29-1 to TRBJ2-7, with 7 bases fitting TRBD2. Sequencing was carried out using blood. The CDR3 coding sequence is TGCAGCGTTGGCCTCTGGCGGGGGTCCTACGAGCAGTACTTC. It translates to CSVGLWRGSYEQYF.